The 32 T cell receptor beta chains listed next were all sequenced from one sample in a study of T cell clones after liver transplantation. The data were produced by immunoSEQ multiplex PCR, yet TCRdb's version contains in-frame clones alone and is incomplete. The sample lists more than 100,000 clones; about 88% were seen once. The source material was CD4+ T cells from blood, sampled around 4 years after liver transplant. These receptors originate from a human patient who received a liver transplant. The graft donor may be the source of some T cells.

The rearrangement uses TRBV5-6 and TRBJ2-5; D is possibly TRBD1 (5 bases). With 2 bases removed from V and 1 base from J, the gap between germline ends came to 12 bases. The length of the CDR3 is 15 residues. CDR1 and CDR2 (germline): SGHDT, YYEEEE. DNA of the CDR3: TGTGCCAGCAGCTTTGGGGCGACAGTCCAAGAGACCCAGTACTTC. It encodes CASSFGATVQETQYF.

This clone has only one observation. The CDR3 region is CASSPRTGMNTEAFF. The DNA of the CDR3 is TGTGCCAGCAGTCCACGGACAGGCATGAACACTGAAGCTTTCTTT. The V and J genes are TRBV27 and TRBJ1-1; 7 bases agree with TRBD1. J gave up 0 bases and V 5 bases, and 6 bases lay outside the gene matches. Per the germline V gene, CDR1 is MNHEY and CDR2 is SMNVEV (reference sequence). The CDR3 totals 15 residues.

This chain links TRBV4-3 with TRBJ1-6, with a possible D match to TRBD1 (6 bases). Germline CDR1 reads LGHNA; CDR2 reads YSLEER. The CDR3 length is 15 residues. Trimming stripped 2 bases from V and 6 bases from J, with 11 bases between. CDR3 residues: CASSQNRAGNSPLHF. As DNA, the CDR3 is TGCGCCAGCAGCCAAAACAGGGCTGGTAATTCACCCCTCCACTTT.

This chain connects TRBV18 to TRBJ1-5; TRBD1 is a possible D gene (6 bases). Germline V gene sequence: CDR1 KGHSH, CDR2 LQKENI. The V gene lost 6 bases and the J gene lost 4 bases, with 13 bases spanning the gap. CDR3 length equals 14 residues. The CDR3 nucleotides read TGTGCCAGCTCCGAGGGACATCTTAATCAGCCCCAGCATTTT. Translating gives CASSEGHLNQPQHF.

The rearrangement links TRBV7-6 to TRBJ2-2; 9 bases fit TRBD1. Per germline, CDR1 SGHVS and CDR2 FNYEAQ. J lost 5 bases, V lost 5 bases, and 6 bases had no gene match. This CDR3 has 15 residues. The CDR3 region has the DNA TGTGCCAGCAGCCTAAGGACAGGGGCGACCGGGGAGCTGTTTTTT. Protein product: CASSLRTGATGELFF.

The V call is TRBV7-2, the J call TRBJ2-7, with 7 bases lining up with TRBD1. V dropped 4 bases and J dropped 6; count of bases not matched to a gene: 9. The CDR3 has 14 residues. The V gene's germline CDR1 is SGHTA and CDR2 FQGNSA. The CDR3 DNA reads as TGTGCCAGCAGCTGGGCCCAGAACAGGGGCGAGCAGTACTTC. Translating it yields CASSWAQNRGEQYF.

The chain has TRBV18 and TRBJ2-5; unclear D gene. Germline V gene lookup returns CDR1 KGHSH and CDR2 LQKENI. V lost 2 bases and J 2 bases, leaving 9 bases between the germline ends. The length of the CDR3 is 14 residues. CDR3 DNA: TGTGCCAGCTCACCAAAAACGGTTCAAGAGACCCAGTACTTC. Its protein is CASSPKTVQETQYF.

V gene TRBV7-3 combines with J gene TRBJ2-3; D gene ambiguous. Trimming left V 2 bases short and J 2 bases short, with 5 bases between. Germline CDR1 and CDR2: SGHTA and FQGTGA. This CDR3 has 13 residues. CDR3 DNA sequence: TGTGCCAGCAGCTTATGGAACACAGATACGCAGTATTTT. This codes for CASSLWNTDTQYF. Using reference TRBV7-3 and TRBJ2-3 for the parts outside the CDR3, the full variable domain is GAGVSQTPSNKVTEKGKYVELRCDPISGHTALYWYRQSLGQGPEFLIYFQGTGAADDSGLPNDRFFAVRPEGSVSTLKIQRTERGDSAVYLCASSLWNTDTQYFGPGTRLTVL.

The CDR3 DNA sequence: TGTGCCAGCAGCAAGGGGCCCTCGTTCATGAACACTGAAGCTTTCTTT. Protein product: CASSKGPSFMNTEAFF. The chain uses TRBV2 and TRBJ1-1; the D gene is possibly TRBD1 (5 bases). V lost 6 bases and J lost 0, with 17 bases in between. The CDR3 has 16 amino acids. Germline-derived CDR1 and CDR2 are SNHLY and FYNNEI.

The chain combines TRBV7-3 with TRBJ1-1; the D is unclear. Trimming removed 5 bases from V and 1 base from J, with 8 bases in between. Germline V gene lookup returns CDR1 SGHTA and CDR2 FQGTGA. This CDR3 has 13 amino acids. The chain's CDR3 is CASSTNWNTEAFF. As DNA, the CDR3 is TGTGCCAGCAGCACCAACTGGAACACTGAAGCTTTCTTT.

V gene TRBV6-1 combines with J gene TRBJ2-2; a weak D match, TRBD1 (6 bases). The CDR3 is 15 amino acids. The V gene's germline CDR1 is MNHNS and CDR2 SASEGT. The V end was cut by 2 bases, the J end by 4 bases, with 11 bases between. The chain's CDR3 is CASSERTAATGELFF. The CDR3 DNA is TGTGCCAGCAGTGAAAGGACAGCTGCCACCGGGGAGCTGTTTTTT.

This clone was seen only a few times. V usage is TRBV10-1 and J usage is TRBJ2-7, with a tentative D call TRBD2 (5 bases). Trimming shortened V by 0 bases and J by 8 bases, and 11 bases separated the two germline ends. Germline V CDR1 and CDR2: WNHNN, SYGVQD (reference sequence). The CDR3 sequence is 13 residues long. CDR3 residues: CASSESGREQQYF. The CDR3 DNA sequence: TGCGCCAGCAGTGAGTCGGGAAGGGAGCAGCAGTACTTC.

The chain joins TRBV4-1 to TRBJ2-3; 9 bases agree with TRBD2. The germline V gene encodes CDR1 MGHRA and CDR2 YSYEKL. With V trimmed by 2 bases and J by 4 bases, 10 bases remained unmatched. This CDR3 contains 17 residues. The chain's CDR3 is CASSQRSGSSLPDTQYF. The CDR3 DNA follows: TGCGCCAGCAGCCAACGTAGCGGGAGTTCCCTCCCAGATACGCAGTATTTT.

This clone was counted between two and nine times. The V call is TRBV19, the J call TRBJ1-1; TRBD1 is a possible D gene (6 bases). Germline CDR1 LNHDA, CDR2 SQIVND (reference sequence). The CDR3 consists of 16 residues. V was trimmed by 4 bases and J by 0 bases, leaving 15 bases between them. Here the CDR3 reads CASSTNRENMNTEAFF. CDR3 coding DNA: TGTGCCAGTAGTACGAACAGGGAAAACATGAACACTGAAGCTTTCTTT.

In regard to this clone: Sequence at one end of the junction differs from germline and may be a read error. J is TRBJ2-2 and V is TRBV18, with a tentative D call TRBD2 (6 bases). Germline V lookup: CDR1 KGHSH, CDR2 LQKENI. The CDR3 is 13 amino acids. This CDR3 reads CASSPLAHGELFF. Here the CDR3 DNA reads TGTGCCAGCTCGCCACTAGCTCACGGGGAGCTGTTTTTT. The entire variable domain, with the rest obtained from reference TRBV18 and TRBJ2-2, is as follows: NAGVMQNPRHLVRRRGQEARLRCSPMKGHSHVYWYRQLPEEGLKFMVYLQKENIIDESGMPKERFSAEFPKEGPSILRIQQVVRGDSAAYFCASSPLAHGELFFGEGSRLTVL.

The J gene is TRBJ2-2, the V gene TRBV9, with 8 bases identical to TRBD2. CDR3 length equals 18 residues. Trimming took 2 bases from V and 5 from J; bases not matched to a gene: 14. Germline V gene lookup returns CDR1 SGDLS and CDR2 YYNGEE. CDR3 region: CASSVGLAGGVGTGELFF. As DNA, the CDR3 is TGTGCCAGCAGCGTCGGCCTAGCGGGCGGAGTAGGGACCGGGGAGCTGTTTTTT.

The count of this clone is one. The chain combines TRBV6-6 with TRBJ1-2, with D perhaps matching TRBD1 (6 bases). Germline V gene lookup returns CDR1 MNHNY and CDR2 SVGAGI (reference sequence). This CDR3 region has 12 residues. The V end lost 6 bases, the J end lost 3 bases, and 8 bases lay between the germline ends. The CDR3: CASSPGDYGYTF. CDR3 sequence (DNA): TGTGCCAGCAGCCCAGGGGACTATGGCTACACCTTC.

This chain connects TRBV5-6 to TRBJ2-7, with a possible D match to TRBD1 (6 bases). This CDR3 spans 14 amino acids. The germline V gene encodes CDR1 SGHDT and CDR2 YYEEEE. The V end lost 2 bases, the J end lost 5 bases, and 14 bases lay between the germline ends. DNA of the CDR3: TGTGCCAGCAGCTTTATGGGGGCATTCGACGAGCAGTACTTC. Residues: CASSFMGAFDEQYF.

CDR3 sequence: CASSLGIAGVADTQYF. CDR3 DNA: TGTGCCAGCAGCTTAGGAATAGCGGGGGTAGCAGATACGCAGTATTTT. The genes are TRBV7-2 and TRBJ2-3; TRBD2 matches 9 bases. The CDR3 totals 16 residues. Germline CDR1 reads SGHTA; CDR2 reads FQGNSA. The V gene end was trimmed by 1 base and the J gene end by 4 bases; junction bases not matched to a gene: 6.

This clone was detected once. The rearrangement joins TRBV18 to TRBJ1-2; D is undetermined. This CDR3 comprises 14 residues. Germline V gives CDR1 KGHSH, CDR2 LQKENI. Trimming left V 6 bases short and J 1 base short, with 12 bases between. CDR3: CASSRAELNYGYTF. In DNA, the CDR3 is TGTGCCAGCTCTCGAGCGGAGCTTAACTATGGCTACACCTTC.

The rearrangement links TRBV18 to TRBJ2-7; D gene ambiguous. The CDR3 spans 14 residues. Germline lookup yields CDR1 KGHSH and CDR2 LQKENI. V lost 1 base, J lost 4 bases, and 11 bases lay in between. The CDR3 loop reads CASSPQGGKYEQYF. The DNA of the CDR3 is TGTGCCAGCTCACCACAGGGTGGTAAATACGAGCAGTACTTC.

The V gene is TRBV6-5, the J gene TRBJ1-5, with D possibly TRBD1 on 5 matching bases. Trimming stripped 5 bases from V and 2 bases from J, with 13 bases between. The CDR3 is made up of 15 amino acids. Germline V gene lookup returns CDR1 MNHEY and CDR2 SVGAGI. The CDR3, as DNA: TGTGCCAGCAGTCCCCCGGGACCGGGCAATCAGCCCCAGCATTTT. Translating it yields CASSPPGPGNQPQHF.

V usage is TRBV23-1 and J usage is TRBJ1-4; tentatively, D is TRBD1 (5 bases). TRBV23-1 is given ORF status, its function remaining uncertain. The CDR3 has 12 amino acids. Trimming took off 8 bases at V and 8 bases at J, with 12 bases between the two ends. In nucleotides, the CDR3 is TGCGCCAGCGTACGAAAGGGGGAAAAACTGTTTTTT. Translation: CASVRKGEKLFF.

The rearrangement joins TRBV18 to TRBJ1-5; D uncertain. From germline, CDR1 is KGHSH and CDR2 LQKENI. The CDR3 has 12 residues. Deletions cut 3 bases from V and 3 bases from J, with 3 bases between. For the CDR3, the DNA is TGTGCCAGCTCACCCAACAATCAGCCCCAGCATTTT. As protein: CASSPNNQPQHF. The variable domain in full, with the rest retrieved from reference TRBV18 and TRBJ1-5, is NAGVMQNPRHLVRRRGQEARLRCSPMKGHSHVYWYRQLPEEGLKFMVYLQKENIIDESGMPKERFSAEFPKEGPSILRIQQVVRGDSAAYFCASSPNNQPQHFGDGTRLSIL.

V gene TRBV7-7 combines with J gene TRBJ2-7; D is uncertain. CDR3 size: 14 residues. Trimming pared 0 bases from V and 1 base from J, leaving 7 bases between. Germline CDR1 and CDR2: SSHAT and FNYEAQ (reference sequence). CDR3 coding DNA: TGTGCCAGCAGCTTAGCTCCAGAGTCCTACGAGCAGTACTTC. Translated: CASSLAPESYEQYF.

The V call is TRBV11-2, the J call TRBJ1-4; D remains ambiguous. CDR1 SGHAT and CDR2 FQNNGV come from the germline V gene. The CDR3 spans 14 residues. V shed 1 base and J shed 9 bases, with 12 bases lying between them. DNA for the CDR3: TGTGCCAGCAGCTTAGTTAAAGGGCAGCAAAAACTGTTTTTT. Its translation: CASSLVKGQQKLFF.

The CDR3 loop is CASSLAIEQFF. The CDR3 coding sequence is TGTGCCAGCAGCTTAGCCATTGAGCAGTTCTTC. The chain has TRBV7-2 and TRBJ2-1; no definite D call. Germline lookup yields CDR1 SGHTA and CDR2 FQGNSA. V gave up 0 bases and J gave up 9 bases, with 3 bases separating them. This CDR3 comprises 11 residues. Using reference TRBV7-2 and TRBJ2-1 for the parts outside the CDR3, the full variable domain is GAGVSQSPSNKVTEKGKDVELRCDPISGHTALYWYRQSLGQGLEFLIYFQGNSAPDKSGLPSDRFSAERTGGSVSTLTIQRTQQEDSAVYLCASSLAIEQFFGPGTRLTVL.

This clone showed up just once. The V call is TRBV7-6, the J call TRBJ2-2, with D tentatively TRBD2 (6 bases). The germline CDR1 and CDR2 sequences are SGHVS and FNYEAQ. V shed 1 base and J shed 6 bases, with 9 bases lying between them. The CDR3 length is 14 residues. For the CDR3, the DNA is TGTGCCAGCAGCTTAGTGCCGGGGGCCGGGGAGCTGTTTTTT. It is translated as CASSLVPGAGELFF.

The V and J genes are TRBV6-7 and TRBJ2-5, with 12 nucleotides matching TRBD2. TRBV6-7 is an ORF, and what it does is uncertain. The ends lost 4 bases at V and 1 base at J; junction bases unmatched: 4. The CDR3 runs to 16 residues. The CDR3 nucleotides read TGTGCCAGCAGTTCTAGGACTAGCGGGGCCCAAGAGACCCAGTACTTC. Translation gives CASSSRTSGAQETQYF.

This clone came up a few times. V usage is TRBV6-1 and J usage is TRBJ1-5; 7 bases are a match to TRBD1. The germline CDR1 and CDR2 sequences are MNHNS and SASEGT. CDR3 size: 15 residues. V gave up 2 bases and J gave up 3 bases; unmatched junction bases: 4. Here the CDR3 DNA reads TGTGCCAGCAGTGAATTGGGACAGCCCAATCAGCCCCAGCATTTT. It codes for CASSELGQPNQPQHF.

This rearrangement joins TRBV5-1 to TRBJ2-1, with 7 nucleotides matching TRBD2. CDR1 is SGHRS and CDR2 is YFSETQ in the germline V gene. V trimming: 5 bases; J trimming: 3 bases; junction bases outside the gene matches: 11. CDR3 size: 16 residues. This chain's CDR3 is CASSVLADRGYNEQFF. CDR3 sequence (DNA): TGCGCCAGCAGTGTCCTAGCGGATAGGGGCTACAATGAGCAGTTCTTC.

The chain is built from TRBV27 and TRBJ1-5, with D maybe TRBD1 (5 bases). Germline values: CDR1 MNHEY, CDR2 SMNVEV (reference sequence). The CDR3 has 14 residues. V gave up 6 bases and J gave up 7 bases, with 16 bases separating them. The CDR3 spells CASSTGGGGQPQHF. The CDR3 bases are TGTGCCAGCAGCACGGGGGGGGGAGGACAGCCCCAGCATTTT.